What follows are 15 T cell receptor beta chains derived from one specimen sequenced in a study of cytomegalovirus exposure and HLA in healthy donors (dated by TCRdb to the late 2010s). Library preparation was by the immunoSEQ multiplex PCR assay. The multiplex PCR relied on a mix of 60 forward primers for TCR Vbeta segments and 13 reverse primers for TCR Jbeta segments. TCRdb limited this immuneACCESS table to in-frame rearrangements with V and J called. A share of clones is missing; checked studies link under half to unresolved V genes, and the rest is unexplained. The sample contains more than 85,000 clones, 70% to 80% of them found a single time. The top ten hold around 3.5% of the sample. The sample comprised PBMCs. The receptors derive from a male donor in good health and CMV-seropositive.

The chain joins TRBV6-5 to TRBJ2-2, with TRBD1 identical over 9 bases. Germline CDR1 reads MNHEY; CDR2 reads SVGAGI. CDR3 length: 15 residues. V shed 6 bases and J 5 bases; nucleotides not matched to a gene: 7. CDR3 region: CASSNRGQGTGELFF. DNA for the CDR3: TGTGCCAGCAGCAACAGGGGGCAAGGGACCGGGGAGCTGTTTTTT.

This clone showed up just once. The V and J genes are TRBV7-2 and TRBJ1-2, with 7 bases matching TRBD1. Germline V CDR1 and CDR2: SGHTA, FQGNSA. This CDR3 spans 14 amino acids. The V gene end was trimmed by 2 bases and the J gene end by 5 bases; junction bases not matched to a gene: 5. In nucleotides, the CDR3 is TGTGCCAGCAGCTTACTGACAGGGCCATATGGCTACACCTTC. Protein: CASSLLTGPYGYTF.

This clone was observed a handful of times. The chain carries TRBV4-3 and TRBJ1-5; 7 bases are a match to TRBD1. J lost 3 bases, V lost 4 bases, and 6 bases had no gene match. The CDR3 is 15 amino acids. Germline-derived CDR1 and CDR2 are LGHNA and YSLEER. CDR3: CASSPSDRVNQPQHF. CDR3 DNA sequence: TGCGCCAGCAGCCCATCCGACAGGGTCAATCAGCCCCAGCATTTT.

The chain links TRBV7-8 to TRBJ2-7; no clear D. Germline CDR1 reads SGHVS; CDR2 reads FQNEAQ. The CDR3 contains 15 residues. V lost 1 base and J lost 0, with 10 bases in between. In DNA form, the CDR3 reads TGTGCCAGCAGCTTAGGTGGGCCCAGCTCCTACGAGCAGTACTTC. It translates to CASSLGGPSSYEQYF.

Concerning this clone itself: Other DNA sequences from this sample encode an identical CDR3 as well. The chain has TRBV11-2 and TRBJ1-2; 7 nucleotides line up with TRBD1. Germline assignment: CDR1 SGHAT and CDR2 FQNNGV. The CDR3 consists of 15 residues. Losses at the gene ends were 2 bases for V and 2 bases for J; bases not matched to a gene: 5. The CDR3 region has the DNA TGTGCCAGCAGCTTAAGACAGGGCTGGAACTATGGCTACACCTTC. This translates into CASSLRQGWNYGYTF. Together with reference TRBV11-2 and TRBJ1-2, the CDR3 gives the full variable domain: EAGVAQSPRYKIIEKRQSVAFWCNPISGHATLYWYQQILGQGPKLLIQFQNNGVVDDSQLPKDRFSAERLKGVDSTLKIQPAKLEDSAVYLCASSLRQGWNYGYTFGSGTRLTVV.

Regarding this clone: Other DNA sequences in this specimen translate into the identical CDR3. J is TRBJ2-3 and V is TRBV30, with D hard to call. CDR3 length equals 13 residues. With 0 bases removed from V and 2 bases from J, the gap between germline ends came to 6 bases. The germline CDR1 and CDR2 sequences are GTSNPN and SVGIG (reference sequence). In DNA, the CDR3 is TGTGCCTGGAGTGTACTCGACACAGATACGCAGTATTTT. Protein product: CAWSVLDTDTQYF. Full variable domain (missing parts from reference TRBV30 and TRBJ2-3): SQTIHQWPATLVQPVGSPLSLECTVEGTSNPNLYWYRQAAGRGLQLLFYSVGIGQISSEVPQNLSASRPQDRQFILSSKKLLLSDSGFYLCAWSVLDTDTQYFGPGTRLTVL.

The chain combines TRBV6-5 with TRBJ1-1; no clear D. The CDR3 runs 14 residues. The V gene lost 2 bases and the J gene lost 0 bases, with 7 bases spanning the gap. Germline-derived CDR1 and CDR2 are MNHEY and SVGAGI. The CDR3 loop reads CASSYGQVNTEAFF. The CDR3 DNA sequence: TGTGCCAGCAGTTACGGGCAAGTGAACACTGAAGCTTTCTTT.

V gene TRBV6-5 combines with J gene TRBJ2-7; 9 positions agree with TRBD2. V was pared by 4 bases and J by 3 bases, with 4 bases of the junction left unmatched. Germline V gene sequence: CDR1 MNHEY, CDR2 SVGAGI. The CDR3 length is 14 residues. The CDR3 DNA reads as TGTGCCAGCAGTTCCGGCGGGGGGGGCTACGAGCAGTACTTC. This encodes CASSSGGGGYEQYF.

The chain joins TRBV1 to TRBJ1-1; the table's D call, TRBD1, was not checked against the DNA. TRBV1 is reported as a pseudogene. This CDR3 contains 11 residues. DNA for the CDR3: TGCACCAGCAGCCCTCAGGGTGAAGCTTTCTTT. Amino acid sequence: CTSSPQGEAFF.

The V gene is TRBV4-2, the J gene TRBJ2-7; D call uncertain. V was cut by 0 bases and J by 4 bases, with 10 bases left in between. Germline loops: CDR1 LGHNA, CDR2 YNFKEQ. CDR3 length: 14 residues. In DNA, the CDR3 is TGTGCCAGCAGCCAAGAAAGACACCGATACGAGCAGTACTTC. Translation gives CASSQERHRYEQYF.

This chain connects TRBV11-3 to TRBJ2-7, with D tentatively TRBD1 (6 bases). CDR1 is SGHNT and CDR2 is YENEEA in the germline V gene. CDR3 size: 14 residues. The germline V and J ends were trimmed by 5 bases and 5 bases, with 16 bases remaining between them. The CDR3 region is CASSKQGQNDEQYF. In DNA, the CDR3 is TGTGCCAGCAGCAAACAGGGACAAAACGACGAGCAGTACTTC.

The rearrangement joins TRBV30 to TRBJ1-6; D call uncertain. From germline, CDR1 is GTSNPN and CDR2 SVGIG (reference sequence). The CDR3 has 17 amino acids. V was trimmed by 2 bases and J by 0 bases, leaving 14 bases between them. In DNA, the CDR3 is TGTGCCTGGAGTTTAACAGTGGCAAGCTCCTATAATTCACCCCTCCACTTT. Residues: CAWSLTVASSYNSPLHF.

The J gene is TRBJ1-5, the V gene TRBV27, with TRBD1 matching 7 bases. Germline trimming cut 6 bases from V and 5 bases from J; bases unmatched to any gene: 7. The V gene's germline CDR1 is MNHEY and CDR2 SMNVEV (reference sequence). This CDR3 is 14 amino acids long. Here the CDR3 DNA reads TGTGCCAGCAGGAGCCACAGGGGAGATCAGCCCCAGCATTTT. Amino acids: CASRSHRGDQPQHF.

This chain links TRBV4-2 with TRBJ1-2; D is uncertain. Trimming took off 0 bases at V and 3 bases at J, with 11 bases between the two ends. CDR3 length: 15 residues. CDR1 and CDR2 from the germline V gene are LGHNA and YNFKEQ. CDR3 loop: CASSQDLLIDYGYTF. The DNA for the CDR3 is TGTGCCAGCAGCCAAGATCTTCTAATAGACTATGGCTACACCTTC.

J is TRBJ1-2 and V is TRBV6-5; D is possibly TRBD1 (5 bases). CDR1 is MNHEY, CDR2 SVGAGI, per germline. Trimming took off 2 bases at V and 2 bases at J, with 12 bases between the two ends. This CDR3 is 15 amino acids long. The CDR3, as DNA: TGTGCCAGCAGTTACCACACAGGAGGGAACTATGGCTACACCTTC. Encoded protein: CASSYHTGGNYGYTF.